This TCR beta chain is from a study of cytomegalovirus exposure and HLA in healthy donors. The wider study: Of the donors genotyped, approximately 430 in all, about 82% fell in the Caucasian-associated ancestry cluster.

A multiplex PCR was run with 60 Vbeta primers and 13 Jbeta primers. Assay: immunoSEQ multiplex PCR; the TCRdb copy retains only in-frame clones and omits some. The sample holds about 150,000 clones, 60% to 85% seen once. Study-wide results and limits: Researchers reported from a later analysis that most CMV-associated TCR beta chains appeared HLA-restricted.

Germline-derived CDR1 and CDR2 are MGHRA and YSYEKL. V lost 1 base, J lost 0 bases, and 4 bases lay in between. The CDR3 has 15 residues. To note about this clone: Its antigen is not identified.

The specimen sequenced was PBMCs. This clonotype was obtained from a middle-aged man in good health and CMV-seropositive. The chain recombines TRBV4-1 with TRBJ1-6, with D uncertain. CDR3 amino acids: CASSQAGSYNSPLHF. CDR3 bases: TGCGCCAGCAGCCAAGCGGGCTCCTATAATTCACCCCTCCACTTT.